A selection of T cell receptor beta chains follows, all from one sample in a study of early T cells in non-severe SARS-CoV-2 infection. TCRdb fed the 5' RACE reads into MiXCR, producing one record per CDR3 protein. The sample holds around 71,000 distinct CDR3 sequences, around 15% seen once. Here the sequenced sample was whole blood, taken at baseline. The receptors were sampled from an adult who was a healthcare worker with PCR-confirmed SARS-CoV-2 infection or an uninfected control (not recorded which). Both conserved end residues are part of each CDR3. D genes are given only for firm matches. Not every row has a clone size; where given, it reads once, few, many or a size class.

V,length,J,size,D,DNA,CDR3
TRBV7-8,16,TRBJ2-3,many,-,TGTGCCAGCAGCCTCGCTCACGGATCCAGCACAGATACGCAGTATTTT,CASSLAHGSSTDTQYF
TRBV7-7,14,TRBJ2-1,few,-,TGTGCCAACAGCTTAGGGAAGGGACGGGGCGAGCAGTTCTTC,CANSLGKGRGEQFF
TRBV13,15,TRBJ2-1,few,TRBD2,TGTGCCAGCGCGGGAGGAGAGGTGTCCTACAATGAGCAGTTCTTC,CASAGGEVSYNEQFF
TRBV28,16,TRBJ2-1,many,TRBD2,TGTGCCAGCAGTCCGACCCTAGCGGGAGGGCCCGATGAGCAGTTCTTC,CASSPTLAGGPDEQFF
TRBV9,12,TRBJ1-5,many,-,TGTGCCTCGGGTCCGAGGAATCAGCCCCAGCATTTT,CASGPRNQPQHF
TRBV19,15,TRBJ2-6,few,-,TGTGCCAGTAGTATGTACCCCTCTGGGGCCAACGTCCTGACTTTC,CASSMYPSGANVLTF
TRBV7-9,14,TRBJ1-4,-,-,TGTGCCAGCAGCTTGGACGTAACTAATGAAAAACTGTTTTTT,CASSLDVTNEKLFF
TRBV20-1,13,TRBJ2-1,-,-,TGCAGTGCTGAACTAGTGTTAGGCAATGAGCAGTTCTTC,CSAELVLGNEQFF
TRBV20-1,12,TRBJ2-5,many,-,TGCAGTGCTAGAGATCACCAAGAGACCCAGTACTTC,CSARDHQETQYF
TRBV7-6,18,TRBJ2-3,-,-,TGTGCCAGCAGCTTCCACCTTACCGATAGCGGTTACACAGATACGCAGTATTTT,CASSFHLTDSGYTDTQYF
TRBV3-1,13,TRBJ1-1,few,TRBD1,TGTGCCAGCAGCCGCGACAGGGTTACTGAAGCTTTCTTT,CASSRDRVTEAFF
TRBV5-1,14,TRBJ2-1,few,TRBD1,TGCGCCAGCAGCAGGGACAGACGCTACAATGAGCAGTTCTTC,CASSRDRRYNEQFF